The clone carrying this T cell receptor beta chain was recorded a few times. The data were taken from a study of T-cell reconstitution after alpha-beta-depleted transplantation in children. The CDR3 covers 15 residues. Germline-derived CDR1 and CDR2 are SEHNR and FQNEAQ (reference sequence). The ends were cut back, 2 bases at V and 0 bases at J, with 10 bases in the middle. Unique molecular identifiers were incorporated when the TCRbeta library was constructed. MiXCR, run by TCRdb on the PCR reads, gives a single entry per CDR3 protein. The table lists hundreds of thousands of distinct CDR3 sequences, around 16% of them singletons, with around 3.3% in the top ten.

The sequence was collected from a human donor who donated a stem cell graft to a child with acute lymphoblastic leukemia. The rearrangement uses TRBV7-9 and TRBJ1-1; D gene ambiguous. The starting material was PBMCs from the stem cell graft donor, obtained from the stem cell graft. DNA for the CDR3: TGTGCCAGCAGCTTAAGGCCCTGGGTGAACACTGAAGCTTTCTTT. Translation: CASSLRPWVNTEAFF.